This is a list of T cell receptor beta chains from one sample in a study of blood T cell repertoires in COVID-19. Assay: immunoSEQ multiplex PCR; the TCRdb copy retains only in-frame clones and omits some. The table shows a few hundred thousand clones, with about 85% occurring only once. The specimen was PBMCs or T cells enriched from blood (not recorded which). These receptors came from a woman aged 50 to 60 who had been exposed to COVID-19. The CDR3 runs from the conserved cysteine through the conserved F or W. A D gene is named only where the DNA matches it firmly. A row's size may be missing; if present it is once, few, many or a size class.

v_gene	j_gene	d_gene	abundance	CDR3nt	CDR3aa
TRBV7-9	TRBJ2-7	TRBD1	.	TGTGCCAGCAGTGCCGGGACAGCGGTTTACGAGCAGTACTTC	CASSAGTAVYEQYF
TRBV7-3	TRBJ2-1	.	.	TGTGCCAGCAGCTTCACTAGTGGAAGTGAGCAGTTCTTC	CASSFTSGSEQFF
TRBV5-4	TRBJ1-2	.	.	TGTGCCAGCAGCCCCGAGATCGGGGGCTACACCTTC	CASSPEIGGYTF
TRBV6-5	TRBJ2-7	TRBD1	.	TGTGCCAGCCAAGCCAGGGGGCAAGAGCAGTACTTC	CASQARGQEQYF
TRBV19	TRBJ2-7	TRBD1	.	TGTGCCAGTAGTATATCAGGGGGCGAGTACGAGCAGTACTTC	CASSISGGEYEQYF
TRBV4-3	TRBJ2-3	.	.	TGCGCCAGCAGCCAAGATCCAGGATTAGGTACGCAGTATTTT	CASSQDPGLGTQYF
TRBV28	TRBJ1-1	TRBD1	.	TGTGCCAGCAGTTTTGGAAAAACAGGGGGCACCTACACTGAAGCTTTCTTT	CASSFGKTGGTYTEAFF
TRBV29-1	TRBJ1-2	TRBD1	.	TGCAGCGAAAAGGGGATGGGACAGGCCAAAGGTGATGGCTACACCTTC	CSEKGMGQAKGDGYTF
TRBV6-5	TRBJ2-5	.	once	TGTGCCACCACGCCCGGGCCGGGGGAGGTGGAGACCCAGTACTTC	CATTPGPGEVETQYF
TRBV24-1	TRBJ1-5	.	.	TGTGCCACCAGTGAGGCAGGACTCAATCAGCCCCAGCATTTT	CATSEAGLNQPQHF
TRBV29-1	TRBJ1-5	.	.	TGCAGCGTTGGACAGAATCAGCCCCAGCATTTT	CSVGQNQPQHF
TRBV6-6	TRBJ2-7	.	.	TGTGCCAGCAGTTACTACAGGGATAAGCAGTACTTC	CASSYYRDKQYF
TRBV4-3	TRBJ2-7	TRBD1	.	TGCGCCAGCAGCCAAGTGACAGGGCCCTACGAGCAGTACTTC	CASSQVTGPYEQYF
TRBV15	TRBJ2-1	TRBD1	.	TGTGCCACCAGCAGCTTGACAGGGAAGTCATCCTACAATGAGCAGTTCTTC	CATSSLTGKSSYNEQFF
TRBV7-9	TRBJ1-4	.	.	TGTGCCAGCAGCTTATTGGAGGGGTGGCGAGAAAAACTGTTTTTT	CASSLLEGWREKLFF
TRBV5-5	TRBJ2-2	TRBD1	.	TGTGCCAGCAGCCAAGACAGGGGGGACACCGGGGAGCTGTTTTTT	CASSQDRGDTGELFF